This TCR beta chain originates from a study of CD8+CD57+ T cells in acquired aplastic anemia. Study-level points and caveats: The CD8+ Simpson's diversity of patients and controls was not significantly different.

Genomic DNA templated the TCR beta VDJ and CDR3 profiling. TCRdb re-called the reads through MiXCR, storing one row per CDR3 protein. The table records around 200,000 distinct CDR3 sequences, roughly 53% of them present only once. Per germline, CDR1 SNHLY and CDR2 FYNNEI. Trimming cost V 5 bases and J 6 bases, with 15 bases left between them. CDR3 length: 14 amino acids. All patients picked for sequencing had shown, by flow cytometry, an expansion of CD8+CD57+ cells. On this clonotype itself: The target antigen is unknown.

Sequencing input: sorted CD4+, CD8+, or CD8+CD57+ T cells (not recorded which) from PBMCs. The chain combines TRBV2 with TRBJ2-3; D assignment may be TRBD1 or TRBD2 (5 bases each). The sequence derives from a human donor with aplastic anemia. DNA of the CDR3: TGTGCCAGCAGTATGGGGGACGGACATGATACGCAGTATTTT. Residues: CASSMGDGHDTQYF.